The 17 T cell receptor beta chains reported below all come from one sample, sequenced in a study of cytomegalovirus exposure and HLA in healthy donors. Researchers ran the PCR with 60 Vbeta and 13 Jbeta primers. This table comes from immunoSEQ multiplex PCR, and its TCRdb copy is limited to in-frame clones, with some not included. The data show some 120,000 clones, around four fifths seen once. Sequenced: PBMCs. These receptor sequences come from a human donor in good health.

The chain combines TRBV7-8 with TRBJ2-2; perhaps TRBD2 as D (5 bases). Germline values: CDR1 SGHVS, CDR2 FQNEAQ. Trimming stripped 9 bases from V and 3 bases from J, with 8 bases between. The CDR3 has 12 residues. Here the CDR3 reads CASPGDTGELFF. CDR3 in DNA: TGTGCCAGTCCCGGGGACACCGGGGAGCTGTTTTTT.

V is TRBV7-9 and J is TRBJ1-1; D call uncertain. Between the trimmed V and J ends, which lost 6 bases and 5 bases, there was a span of 16 bases. This CDR3 has 14 amino acids. The V gene's germline CDR1 is SEHNR and CDR2 FQNEAQ (reference sequence). Here the CDR3 DNA reads TGTGCCAGCAGTCCTAGCCGGGGTAGGACTGAAGCTTTCTTT. Translation: CASSPSRGRTEAFF.

The CDR3 sequence: CAIPKPGLKETQYF. For the CDR3, the DNA is TGTGCCATTCCCAAGCCAGGACTAAAAGAGACCCAGTACTTC. This rearrangement joins TRBV6-1 to TRBJ2-5; tentative D call: TRBD2 (6 bases). Trimming pared 10 bases from V and 3 bases from J, leaving 18 bases between. CDR3 size: 14 residues. CDR1 and CDR2 (germline): MNHNS, SASEGT.

V and J are TRBV11-3 and TRBJ2-3; the match to TRBD2 covers 13 bases. CDR1 is SGHNT and CDR2 is YENEEA in the germline V gene. The CDR3 is 18 residues long. Trimming at V came to 4 bases and at J to 0 bases, leaving 7 bases not matched to a gene. Written as DNA, the CDR3 is TGTGCCAGCAGCTCCGGACTAGCGGGGGATGGAAGCACAGATACGCAGTATTTT. Translated: CASSSGLAGDGSTDTQYF.

This clone was recorded once. The V call is TRBV11-2, the J call TRBJ1-1, with D possibly matching TRBD1 (5 bases). Per the germline V gene, CDR1 is SGHAT and CDR2 is FQNNGV. The CDR3 runs to 14 residues. The V end was cut by 0 bases, the J end by 5 bases, with 10 bases between. Written as DNA, the CDR3 is TGTGCCAGCAGCTTAGATCTGGGGGGGACTGAAGCTTTCTTT. Translating it yields CASSLDLGGTEAFF.

The gene calls are TRBV7-6 and TRBJ2-5; 9 bases are a match to TRBD1. This CDR3 region has 16 residues. Germline V gene lookup returns CDR1 SGHVS and CDR2 FNYEAQ. V was pared by 7 bases and J by 4 bases, with 13 bases of the junction left unmatched. CDR3 sequence (DNA): TGTGCCAGCAAAATAGCTGAAGGACAGGGGCTAGAGACCCAGTACTTC. It is translated as CASKIAEGQGLETQYF.

This clone was seen only a few times. The rearrangement uses TRBV19 and TRBJ1-1; 9 positions agree with TRBD1. Trimming took 6 bases from V and 3 from J; bases not matched to a gene: 5. CDR3 length equals 14 residues. Germline V gene data show CDR1 as LNHDA and CDR2 as SQIVND (reference sequence). CDR3 region: CASSRDRDHTEAFF. CDR3 in DNA: TGTGCCAGTAGCCGGGACAGGGACCACACTGAAGCTTTCTTT. Full variable domain (missing parts from reference TRBV19 and TRBJ1-1): DGGITQSPKYLFRKEGQNVTLSCEQNLNHDAMYWYRQDPGQGLRLIYYSQIVNDFQKGDIAEGYSVSREKKESFPLTVTSAQKNPTAFYLCASSRDRDHTEAFFGQGTRLTVV.

This clone was counted only a few times. The V call is TRBV7-8, the J call TRBJ1-1; D may be TRBD1 (5 bases). CDR1 is SGHVS and CDR2 is FQNEAQ in the germline V gene. The CDR3 totals 15 residues. Trimming cost V 0 bases and J 5 bases, with 13 bases left between them. In DNA form, the CDR3 reads TGTGCCAGCAGCTTAGCGCAGCAGGGCAAGACTGAAGCTTTCTTT. This gives the protein CASSLAQQGKTEAFF.

The chain carries TRBV14 and TRBJ1-6; no clear D gene. The ends were cut back, 3 bases at V and 9 bases at J, with 15 bases in the middle. This CDR3 is built from 15 residues. Germline V gives CDR1 SGHDN, CDR2 FVKESK. The CDR3 loop is CASSHGRKDGSPLHF. The CDR3 DNA follows: TGTGCCAGCAGCCACGGGAGAAAGGATGGTTCACCCCTCCACTTT.

The gene calls are TRBV11-2 and TRBJ1-2, with 8 bases fitting TRBD1. This CDR3 contains 13 residues. J was trimmed by 3 bases and V by 4 bases; bases with no gene match: 1. In germline, CDR1 is SGHAT, CDR2 FQNNGV. This CDR3 reads CASSSGQDYGYTF. Written as DNA, the CDR3 is TGTGCCAGCAGCTCGGGACAGGACTATGGCTACACCTTC.

The V and J genes are TRBV5-1 and TRBJ1-4; 7 bases match TRBD1. In germline, CDR1 is SGHRS, CDR2 YFSETQ. The ends lost 4 bases at V and 5 bases at J; junction bases unmatched: 5. The CDR3 has 14 amino acids. CDR3 in amino acids: CASSRQGGNEKLFF. DNA for the CDR3: TGCGCCAGCAGCCGACAGGGCGGGAATGAAAAACTGTTTTTT. Full variable domain (rest looked up from reference TRBV5-1 and TRBJ1-4): KAGVTQTPRYLIKTRGQQVTLSCSPISGHRSVSWYQQTPGQGLQFLFEYFSETQRNKGNFPGRFSGRQFSNSRSEMNVSTLELGDSALYLCASSRQGGNEKLFFGSGTQLSVL.

The V and J genes are TRBV13 and TRBJ2-1; 12 nucleotides line up with TRBD2. Germline values: CDR1 PRHDT, CDR2 FYEKMQ (reference sequence). Losses at the gene ends were 5 bases for V and 9 bases for J; bases not matched to a gene: 11. The CDR3 contains 16 residues. DNA for the CDR3: TGTGCCAGCAGCCCCGGACTAGCGGGGATCTTAGGTGAGCAGTTCTTC. Its protein is CASSPGLAGILGEQFF.

V and J are TRBV4-1 and TRBJ1-1, with 9 bases matching TRBD1. The J segment lost 5 bases and the V segment lost 1 base, leaving 8 bases of the junction unmatched. The CDR3 loop spans 16 amino acids. Germline V gene lookup returns CDR1 MGHRA and CDR2 YSYEKL. The CDR3 DNA follows: TGCGCCAGCAGCCAAGCCGACAGGGGGTATAATACTGAAGCTTTCTTT. Translation: CASSQADRGYNTEAFF.

In its sample, this clone was seen a few times. This rearrangement joins TRBV25-1 to TRBJ1-4; 7 bases fit TRBD1. The V gene's germline CDR1 is MGHDK and CDR2 SYGVNS. The J segment lost 1 base and the V segment lost 4 bases, leaving 3 bases of the junction unmatched. This CDR3 contains 15 residues. The CDR3 sequence is CASSARQGTNEKLFF. The CDR3 bases are TGTGCCAGCAGTGCTCGACAGGGAACTAATGAAAAACTGTTTTTT.

V and J are TRBV4-1 and TRBJ1-1, with D possibly TRBD1 on 5 matching bases. V was shortened by 2 bases and J by 5 bases, with 21 bases between the two germline ends. From germline, CDR1 is MGHRA and CDR2 YSYEKL. The length of the CDR3 is 17 residues. The CDR3 region has the DNA TGCGCCAGCAGCCAATTTTCCCTCACCCTAGGGGCAACTGAAGCTTTCTTT. It specifies CASSQFSLTLGATEAFF.

The rearrangement links TRBV29-1 to TRBJ2-7; D is perhaps TRBD1 (6 bases). Germline CDR1 SQVTM, CDR2 ANQGSEA. V dropped 5 bases and J dropped 6 bases, with 26 bases sitting between them. This CDR3 has 16 amino acids. DNA for the CDR3: TGCAGCGTTCCACACCTGGGGTTGACAGGTCCGGGCGAGCAGTACTTC. It specifies CSVPHLGLTGPGEQYF.

For this clone: An end of the junction differs from the germline gene, which may be a read error. The rearrangement links TRBV7-9 to TRBJ1-3; no clear D gene. CDR3 length: 12 amino acids. The germline gives CDR1 SEHNR, CDR2 FQNEAQ (reference sequence). The CDR3 spells CSSSPLGNTIYF. DNA of the CDR3: TGTTCCAGCAGCCCGCTAGGAAACACCATATATTTT. The complete variable domain, with remaining parts taken from reference TRBV7-9 and TRBJ1-3, reads DTGVSQNPRHKITKRGQNVTFRCDPISEHNRLYWYRQTLGQGPEFLTYFQNEAQLEKSRLLSDRFSAERPKGSFSTLEIQRTEQGDSAMYLCSSSPLGNTIYFGEGSWLTVV.